What follows are 7 T cell receptor beta chains derived from one specimen sequenced in a study of regulatory T cells in long-lasting Graves disease. TCR beta libraries were built with iRepertoire HTBI primers and Arm-PCR of CDR3 regions. Via MiXCR, TCRdb re-called the multiplex PCR reads, giving one row per CDR3 protein. The sample contains 600,000 to 650,000 distinct CDR3 sequences, under 20% of which appear only once. As for time point: newly diagnosed GD, antithyroid drugs for less than 3 months. PBMC RNA served as the TCR library source. This sample was also put to use in a study of T cells in Graves' hyperthyroidism and ophthalmopathy.

The input for sequencing was peripheral blood mononuclear cells (PBMCs), taken at new diagnosis, from a patient treated with antithyroid drugs. The receptors shown here come from a young woman with Graves disease.

This clonotype has at least ten counts. This chain joins TRBV6-1 and TRBJ1-1; D gene unclear. Germline CDR1 is MNHNS and CDR2 is SASEGT. The CDR3 runs 13 residues. Trimming removed 6 bases at V and 4 bases at J, with 12 bases between. CDR3 region: CASSVSSGTEAFF. The DNA of the CDR3 is TGTGCCAGCAGCGTTAGTTCGGGCACTGAAGCTTTCTTT.

This clonotype was seen just once. This chain uses TRBV7-3 with TRBJ2-2, with 8 bases matching TRBD2. Germline assignment: CDR1 SGHTA and CDR2 FQGTGA. Unmatched junction bases numbered 7, after V lost 5 bases and J lost 5 bases. The CDR3 is 15 residues long. This CDR3 reads CASSRSGSWTGELFF. The CDR3 DNA reads as TGTGCCAGCAGCCGGAGCGGGAGTTGGACCGGGGAGCTGTTTTTT.

The chain couples TRBV3-1 to TRBJ1-1, with 8 bases aligning to TRBD1. In germline, CDR1 is LGHDT, CDR2 YNNKEL (reference sequence). V gave up 7 bases and J gave up 3 bases; unmatched junction bases: 10. The CDR3 sequence is 15 residues long. CDR3 sequence: CASTETPQGDTEAFF. The DNA for the CDR3 is TGTGCCAGCACCGAAACCCCACAGGGGGACACTGAAGCTTTCTTT.

In its sample, this clonotype was seen many times. The CDR3 does not end in the conserved phenylalanine or tryptophan, so this is likely a read error. The DNA is omitted, as the CDR3 cannot be located on it reliably, and the CDR3 follows TCRdb's listing. Here the CDR3 reads CANGRGAGGEPLVV. The chain employs TRBV6-1 and TRBJ1-2. The CDR3 totals 14 residues, both ends included. The V gene's germline CDR1 is MNHNS and CDR2 SASEGT.

The chain combines TRBV12-3 or TRBV12-4 with TRBJ2-7, with 15 bases matching TRBD2. The CDR3 has 15 residues. J gave up 6 bases and V 6 bases, and 6 bases lay outside the gene matches. CDR3 DNA sequence: TGTGCCAGCAGCAAACCGGGACTAGCGGGAGGCGAGCAGTACTTC. Its translation: CASSKPGLAGGEQYF.

The rearrangement joins TRBV5-1 to TRBJ2-2; no clear D. V was cut by 0 bases and J by 4 bases, with 7 bases left in between. Germline V gene sequence: CDR1 SGHRS, CDR2 YFSETQ. This CDR3 comprises 14 residues. The CDR3 reads CASSLGGFTGELFF. The CDR3 nucleotides read TGCGCCAGCAGCTTGGGGGGATTCACCGGGGAGCTGTTTTTT.

A few counts support this clonotype. The chain recombines TRBV7-2 with TRBJ2-3; D may correspond to TRBD1 or TRBD2 (5 bases each). Trimming pared 1 base from V and 1 base from J, leaving 9 bases between. The CDR3 loop spans 15 amino acids. Germline V gene sequence: CDR1 SGHTA, CDR2 FQGNSA. The CDR3 loop reads CASSLDRGGTDTQYF. CDR3 nucleotides: TGTGCCAGCAGCTTAGATCGAGGGGGCACAGATACGCAGTATTTT.